The rows below give T cell receptor beta chains drawn from one sample of a study of shared clonotypes between healthy human individuals. Assay: immunoSEQ multiplex PCR; the TCRdb copy retains only in-frame clones and omits some. The sample holds about 2.2 million clones, about 94% seen once. The sequenced sample was naive CD8+ T cells from PBMCs. These receptors all come from a man younger than 35 in good health. Some clones in this sample may be carry-over from other donors' samples. Both conserved end residues are part of each CDR3. The order of the fields is D gene, clone size, J gene, V gene, CDR3 DNA, CDR3 protein. A D gene is named only where the DNA matches it firmly. The size field is filled for only some rows; it gives once, few, many or a size class.

d_call: -; clone_size: -; j_call: TRBJ1-3; v_call: TRBV11-2; cdr3_nt: TGTGCCAGCAGCTTAAAGCCGGGCTCTGGAAACACCATATATTTT; cdr3_aa: CASSLKPGSGNTIYF
d_call: -; clone_size: once; j_call: TRBJ2-7; v_call: TRBV27; cdr3_nt: TGTGCCAGCAGCCCACAGCCCTACGAGCAGTACTTC; cdr3_aa: CASSPQPYEQYF
d_call: TRBD1; clone_size: once; j_call: TRBJ1-1; v_call: TRBV28; cdr3_nt: TGTGCCGGCCGAGACAGGGGCACTGAAGCTTTCTTT; cdr3_aa: CAGRDRGTEAFF
d_call: -; clone_size: -; j_call: TRBJ2-5; v_call: TRBV5-4; cdr3_nt: TGTGCTAACAGGGACCAGGGAGGAGAGACCCAGTACTTC; cdr3_aa: CANRDQGGETQYF
d_call: -; clone_size: -; j_call: TRBJ1-2; v_call: TRBV5-8; cdr3_nt: TGTGCCAGCAGCTTCGGGCCGTCCCTCTATGGCTACACCTTC; cdr3_aa: CASSFGPSLYGYTF
d_call: TRBD2; clone_size: -; j_call: TRBJ2-7; v_call: TRBV29-1; cdr3_nt: TGCAGCGTTGAGGGGGTAGCGGGAGGGCTTGGCGAGCAGTACTTC; cdr3_aa: CSVEGVAGGLGEQYF
d_call: -; clone_size: once; j_call: TRBJ2-7; v_call: TRBV5-8; cdr3_nt: TGTGCCAGCAGCTTTTACCGGAGTAGCTCCTACGAGCAGTACTTC; cdr3_aa: CASSFYRSSSYEQYF
d_call: TRBD1; clone_size: -; j_call: TRBJ2-7; v_call: TRBV27; cdr3_nt: TGTGCCAGCAGGACAGGGGGCAAGTACGAGCAGTACTTC; cdr3_aa: CASRTGGKYEQYF
d_call: -; clone_size: -; j_call: TRBJ2-7; v_call: TRBV15; cdr3_nt: TGTGCCACCAGCAGAGATCGGACTCTCCGCGACGAGCAGTACTTC; cdr3_aa: CATSRDRTLRDEQYF
d_call: -; clone_size: -; j_call: TRBJ1-3; v_call: TRBV12-5; cdr3_nt: TGTGCTAGTGGTTTTTGGTCGGGGCAGCGTCTGGTACCCCCTGAGGGCAACACCATATATTTT; cdr3_aa: CASGFWSGQRLVPPEGNTIYF
d_call: -; clone_size: -; j_call: TRBJ2-1; v_call: TRBV12-5; cdr3_nt: TGTGCTAGTGGTTTGGCCCCCCCCAGTGCCCATGGGGATGAGCAGTTCTTC; cdr3_aa: CASGLAPPSAHGDEQFF
d_call: -; clone_size: -; j_call: TRBJ1-4; v_call: TRBV5-1; cdr3_nt: TGCGCCAGCAGCCCGGCCCAGAACACTGAAAAACTGTTTTTT; cdr3_aa: CASSPAQNTEKLFF
d_call: -; clone_size: -; j_call: TRBJ2-7; v_call: TRBV27; cdr3_nt: TGTGCCAGCAGCTTAAGACAGGCCTACGAGCAGTACTTC; cdr3_aa: CASSLRQAYEQYF
d_call: TRBD2; clone_size: -; j_call: TRBJ2-1; v_call: TRBV5-5; cdr3_nt: TGTGCCAGCAGCTTCACTAGCGGGAGTCCTGAGCAGTTCTTC; cdr3_aa: CASSFTSGSPEQFF
d_call: -; clone_size: -; j_call: TRBJ2-2; v_call: TRBV5-1; cdr3_nt: TGCGCCAGCAGCTGGACCCCGGGGGGCAGTGTTCCCACCGGGGAGCTGTTTTTT; cdr3_aa: CASSWTPGGSVPTGELFF
d_call: TRBD2; clone_size: once; j_call: TRBJ2-7; v_call: TRBV28; cdr3_nt: TGTGCCAGCAGTACCCCTCGCGGGAGGGACTACGAGCAGTACTTC; cdr3_aa: CASSTPRGRDYEQYF
d_call: TRBD2; clone_size: -; j_call: TRBJ2-3; v_call: TRBV6-6; cdr3_nt: TGTGCCAGCAGTTACCTAGCGGGAGTGACAGATACGCAGTATTTT; cdr3_aa: CASSYLAGVTDTQYF
d_call: TRBD2; clone_size: -; j_call: TRBJ2-1; v_call: TRBV7-6; cdr3_nt: TGTGCCAGCAGCTCCAGACTAGCGGGAGTAAATGAGCAGTTCTTC; cdr3_aa: CASSSRLAGVNEQFF
d_call: TRBD2; clone_size: -; j_call: TRBJ2-1; v_call: TRBV30; cdr3_nt: TGTGCCTCTGCCAGTCTAGCGGGAGGATTGGGGGGAAATGAGCAGTTCTTC; cdr3_aa: CASASLAGGLGGNEQFF
d_call: TRBD2; clone_size: -; j_call: TRBJ2-3; v_call: TRBV10-3; cdr3_nt: TGTGCCATCAGTTCTGAGGGACTAGCGGGGGTAACTAGCACAGATACGCAGTATTTT; cdr3_aa: CAISSEGLAGVTSTDTQYF
d_call: -; clone_size: -; j_call: TRBJ2-7; v_call: TRBV27; cdr3_nt: TGTGCCAGCAGTTTATCGGGCGGCCAGAGGTTCTACGAGCAGTACTTC; cdr3_aa: CASSLSGGQRFYEQYF
d_call: TRBD1; clone_size: -; j_call: TRBJ2-1; v_call: TRBV7-2; cdr3_nt: TGTGCCAGCAGCCCTCGGGACAGGGTAGTCAATGAGCAGTTCTTC; cdr3_aa: CASSPRDRVVNEQFF
d_call: -; clone_size: -; j_call: TRBJ1-5; v_call: TRBV9; cdr3_nt: TGTGCCAGCAGCGCCGAGGGACGTCAGCCCCAGCATTTT; cdr3_aa: CASSAEGRQPQHF
d_call: -; clone_size: -; j_call: TRBJ1-1; v_call: TRBV14; cdr3_nt: TGTGCCAGCAGCCAACCGGAGGGCCTGAACACTGAAGCTTTCTTT; cdr3_aa: CASSQPEGLNTEAFF
d_call: TRBD1; clone_size: -; j_call: TRBJ2-7; v_call: TRBV5-1; cdr3_nt: TGCGCCAGCAGCCCGACAGGGGGCATCGACGAGCAGTACTTC; cdr3_aa: CASSPTGGIDEQYF
d_call: -; clone_size: -; j_call: TRBJ1-2; v_call: TRBV9; cdr3_nt: TGTGCCAGCAGCGCTAACAGCGGCGGCTACACCTTC; cdr3_aa: CASSANSGGYTF
d_call: TRBD1; clone_size: -; j_call: TRBJ1-6; v_call: TRBV6-6; cdr3_nt: TGTGCCAGCAGCCGCGACAGGGCGCTTAATTCACCCCTCCACTTT; cdr3_aa: CASSRDRALNSPLHF
d_call: -; clone_size: few; j_call: TRBJ1-1; v_call: TRBV5-6; cdr3_nt: TGTGCCAGCAGCTTGCACGTGGTCACTGAAGCTTTCTTT; cdr3_aa: CASSLHVVTEAFF
d_call: -; clone_size: -; j_call: TRBJ1-1; v_call: TRBV5-6; cdr3_nt: TGTGCCAGCAGCACCGAGAACACTGAAGCTTTCTTT; cdr3_aa: CASSTENTEAFF
d_call: -; clone_size: -; j_call: TRBJ1-4; v_call: TRBV2; cdr3_nt: TGTGCCAGCATCGGTACAGCTTCTAATGAAAAACTGTTTTTT; cdr3_aa: CASIGTASNEKLFF
d_call: -; clone_size: -; j_call: TRBJ2-2; v_call: TRBV7-2; cdr3_nt: TGTGCCAGCAGCTTAATTCGGGGCGCCGGGGAGCTGTTTTTT; cdr3_aa: CASSLIRGAGELFF
d_call: -; clone_size: few; j_call: TRBJ1-1; v_call: TRBV6-6; cdr3_nt: TGTGCCAGCGGAATCAGTGAAGCTTTCTTT; cdr3_aa: CASGISEAFF
d_call: -; clone_size: -; j_call: TRBJ2-1; v_call: TRBV7-9; cdr3_nt: TGTGCCAGCACGGGTAGTGATGAGCAGTTCTTC; cdr3_aa: CASTGSDEQFF
d_call: -; clone_size: -; j_call: TRBJ2-7; v_call: TRBV5-6; cdr3_nt: TGTGCCAGCAGCTCAAGAACCTACGAGCAGTACTTC; cdr3_aa: CASSSRTYEQYF
d_call: -; clone_size: few; j_call: TRBJ2-7; v_call: TRBV27; cdr3_nt: TGTGCCAGCAGATCAACCAGGGGGGCGTCCTACGAGCAGTACTTC; cdr3_aa: CASRSTRGASYEQYF
d_call: TRBD1; clone_size: -; j_call: TRBJ2-2; v_call: TRBV6-5; cdr3_nt: TGTGCCAGCAGTTACCTCGACAGGGGGAACACCGGGGAGCTGTTTTTT; cdr3_aa: CASSYLDRGNTGELFF
d_call: TRBD2; clone_size: -; j_call: TRBJ2-5; v_call: TRBV28; cdr3_nt: TGTGCCAGCAGCCAGGGACTAGCGGGACAAGAGACCCAGTACTTC; cdr3_aa: CASSQGLAGQETQYF
d_call: -; clone_size: -; j_call: TRBJ2-5; v_call: TRBV9; cdr3_nt: TGTGCCAGCAGCCTAAGCAGCCAAGAGACCCAGTACTTC; cdr3_aa: CASSLSSQETQYF
d_call: TRBD2; clone_size: -; j_call: TRBJ2-3; v_call: TRBV4-2; cdr3_nt: TGTGCCAGCAGCCAAGCCTCGTTAGCGGGAGGGGGCACAGATACGCAGTATTTT; cdr3_aa: CASSQASLAGGGTDTQYF
d_call: TRBD2; clone_size: -; j_call: TRBJ2-3; v_call: TRBV7-9; cdr3_nt: TGTGCCAGCAGTACCGGGACTAGCGGAAAAGATACGCAGTATTTT; cdr3_aa: CASSTGTSGKDTQYF
d_call: -; clone_size: -; j_call: TRBJ2-7; v_call: TRBV6-5; cdr3_nt: TGTGCCAGCAGTTACTCGGACGGTAGCTCCTACGAGCAGTACTTC; cdr3_aa: CASSYSDGSSYEQYF
d_call: -; clone_size: -; j_call: TRBJ1-2; v_call: TRBV15; cdr3_nt: TGTGCCACCAGCTGGGGGGGTGGCTACACCTTC; cdr3_aa: CATSWGGGYTF
d_call: -; clone_size: -; j_call: TRBJ2-7; v_call: TRBV28; cdr3_nt: TGTGCCAGCAGTTTATTACTGGGGGCAAGCGAGCAGTACTTC; cdr3_aa: CASSLLLGASEQYF